This T cell receptor (beta chain) was identified in a study of OX40 agonist ivuxolimab in advanced cancers. Using immunoSEQ multiplex PCR, the repertoire was profiled, and TCRdb retains in-frame clones only, with some absent. Of 15,000 to 20,000 clones listed, 85% to 95% are singletons. The CDR3 sequence is 14 residues long. Trimming took 4 bases from V and 2 from J, leaving 13 bases between them. In germline, CDR1 is SGHRS, CDR2 YFSETQ. V and J are TRBV5-1 and TRBJ2-7; D not resolved. Sequences were derived from CD4+ or CD8+ T cells sorted from blood, sampled in a trial of the OX40 agonist ivuxolimab. The sequence was collected from an adult with an advanced solid tumor such as melanoma, head and neck, liver or kidney cancer. CDR3 in amino acids: CASSLVEATYEQYF. The CDR3 DNA is TGCGCCAGCAGCCTGGTGGAAGCTACCTACGAGCAGTACTTC.